This T cell receptor beta chain was profiled in a study of long-term antiretroviral therapy in people with HIV. It was version v3.0 of the immunoSEQ assay that was run at survey level. Clones were sequenced by immunoSEQ multiplex PCR, and TCRdb holds only the in-frame ones, with some missing. The data contain about 7,000 clones, 73% of them singletons. Trimming pared 8 bases from V and 1 base from J, leaving 17 bases between. This CDR3 has 15 amino acids. Per the germline V gene, CDR1 is SGHTA and CDR2 is FQGNSA. The clonotype originates from a man between 40 and 49 years old with HIV. The chain carries TRBV7-2 and TRBJ2-5; tentative D call: TRBD2 (6 bases). The sample in question was unsorted PBMCs, obtained 0.2 years after starting antiretroviral therapy. The CDR3: CASRTGWRGQETQYF. The CDR3 DNA is TGTGCCAGCCGAACCGGCTGGCGGGGCCAAGAGACCCAGTACTTC.